The source of this T cell receptor (beta chain) is a study of T cell repertoires in cytomegalovirus infection. General study results and limits: In two of eight donors, the top clonotype was HLA-C-restricted CMV-specific.

The CDR3 is 15 residues long. From germline, CDR1 is SGHTA and CDR2 FQGTGA. In the case of this clonotype: Antigen: not known. One end of the junction is discordant with germline, which a read error may explain.

Each CDR3 protein gets one entry after TCRdb re-called the reads with MiXCR. The table includes roughly 200,000 distinct CDR3 sequences, 35% to 45% detected once. The sample here was CD8+ T cells from cultured PBMCs, taken from culture after CMV antigen stimulation. The chain employs TRBV7-3 and TRBJ1-5; D is undetermined. This receptor was identified in a human donor in good health (CMV status not recorded). Some clones in this sample may be carry-over from other donors' samples. CDR3 nucleotides: TGTGCCAGCAGCCCGCACGGTGGGAGCAATCAGCCCCGGCATTTT. It codes for CASSPHGGSNQPRHF.